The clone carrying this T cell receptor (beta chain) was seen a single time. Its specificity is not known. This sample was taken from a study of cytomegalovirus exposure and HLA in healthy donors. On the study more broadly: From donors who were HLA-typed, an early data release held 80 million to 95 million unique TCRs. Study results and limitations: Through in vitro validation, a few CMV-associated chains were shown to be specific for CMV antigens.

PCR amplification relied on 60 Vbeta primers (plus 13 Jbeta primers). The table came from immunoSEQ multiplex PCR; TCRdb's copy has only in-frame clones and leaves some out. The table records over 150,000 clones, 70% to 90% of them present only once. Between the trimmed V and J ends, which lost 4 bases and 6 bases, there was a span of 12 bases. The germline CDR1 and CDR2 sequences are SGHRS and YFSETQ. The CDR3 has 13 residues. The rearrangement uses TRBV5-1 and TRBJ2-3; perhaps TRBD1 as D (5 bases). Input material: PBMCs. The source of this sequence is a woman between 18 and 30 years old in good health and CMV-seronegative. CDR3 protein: CASSPFWGDTQYF. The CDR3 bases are TGCGCCAGCAGCCCCTTCTGGGGCGATACGCAGTATTTT.